These 8 T cell receptor beta chains were sequenced from one sample in a study of early T cells in non-severe SARS-CoV-2 infection. TCRdb fed the 5' RACE reads into MiXCR, producing one record per CDR3 protein. The profile covers approximately 50,000 distinct CDR3 sequences, with around a tenth appearing a single time and about 15% taken by the ten largest. What was sequenced was whole blood. The receptors stem from an adult who was a healthcare worker with PCR-confirmed SARS-CoV-2 infection or an uninfected control (not recorded which).

This clonotype was detected only a few times. This chain links TRBV25-1 with TRBJ2-7, with a tentative D call TRBD2 (7 bases). The V gene lost 7 bases and the J gene lost 4 bases, with 14 bases spanning the gap. Germline assignment: CDR1 MGHDK and CDR2 SYGVNS. The CDR3 consists of 13 residues. This CDR3 is CASMGGAPYEQYF. CDR3 in DNA: TGTGCCAGCATGGGGGGGGCCCCTTACGAGCAGTACTTC.

This clonotype has ten or more counts. The chain couples TRBV7-2 to TRBJ1-2, with D unclear. Trimming cost V 1 base and J 8 bases, with 11 bases left between them. This CDR3 has 13 residues. Germline V gene sequence: CDR1 SGHTA, CDR2 FQGNSA. The CDR3: CASSLDSYEGYTF. For the CDR3, the DNA is TGTGCCAGCAGCTTAGACAGCTACGAGGGCTACACCTTC.

V usage is TRBV25-1 and J usage is TRBJ1-6; no clear D. Trimming left V 2 bases short and J 9 bases short, with 5 bases between. CDR1 MGHDK and CDR2 SYGVNS come from the germline V gene. The CDR3 runs to 12 residues. The chain's CDR3 is CASSEMSSPLHF. CDR3 nucleotides: TGTGCCAGCAGTGAAATGAGTTCACCCCTCCACTTT.

This clonotype was seen at least ten times. V and J are TRBV12-3 or TRBV12-4 and TRBJ1-1; D ambiguous. Deletions cut 3 bases from V and 8 bases from J, with 10 bases between. The length of the CDR3 is 12 residues. The DNA of the CDR3 is TGTGCCAGCAGTTTTACTCGGGGAGAAGCTTTCTTT. As protein: CASSFTRGEAFF.

A few counts support this clonotype. The DNA for the CDR3 is TGTGCCAGCAGTTCCCCTTCGGGAGAGTCCTATGGCTACACCTTC. Its translation is CASSSPSGESYGYTF. The chain uses TRBV28 and TRBJ1-2; D is uncertain. Germline V lookup: CDR1 MDHEN, CDR2 SYDVKM. This CDR3 has 15 residues. The V end was cut by 4 bases, the J end by 4 bases, with 16 bases between.

In nucleotides, the CDR3 is TGCGCCAGCAGAGGGACTAGCGGGAGTGATTCGGATGAGCAGTTCTTC. It yields the protein CASRGTSGSDSDEQFF. This rearrangement joins TRBV10-2 to TRBJ2-1; 14 nucleotides align to TRBD2. The V gene's germline CDR1 is WSHSY and CDR2 SAAADI. The CDR3 is 16 amino acids. With 6 bases clipped from V and 8 bases from J, the junction kept 9 bases outside the gene matches.

To note about this clonotype: At one of its ends the junction is not consistent with the germline gene, which may arise from a read error. This chain connects TRBV10-2 to TRBJ1-5; TRBD1 might be the D (5 bases). Germline values: CDR1 WSHSY, CDR2 SAAADI. This CDR3 has 14 amino acids. The CDR3 nucleotides read TGCGCCAGCAGTGAGTGGGGCAGAAATCAACCCCAGCATTTT. It translates to CASSEWGRNQPQHF.

The V call is TRBV20-1, the J call TRBJ2-7; D unresolved. Per germline, CDR1 DFQATT and CDR2 SNEGSKA (reference sequence). The V end lost 0 bases, the J end lost 1 base, and 13 bases lay between the germline ends. CDR3 size: 15 residues. CDR3 sequence: CSARDPSSGSYEQYF. In DNA, the CDR3 is TGCAGTGCTAGAGATCCCAGCAGTGGATCCTACGAGCAGTACTTC.